Below, 14 T cell receptor beta chains from the same sample are listed, as sequenced in a study of T cell repertoires in cytomegalovirus infection. Using its own MiXCR run on the reads, TCRdb lists one record per CDR3 protein. The table records 750,000 to 900,000 distinct CDR3 sequences, about 27% of them present only once. Antigens of these TCRs are unknown. The sequences come from cultured CD8+ T cells from PBMCs, collected from culture after CMV antigen stimulation. The receptors originated from a human donor in good health (CMV status not recorded). Some clones in this sample may be carry-over from other donors' samples.

The CDR3 nucleotides read TGTGCCAGCAGTCCTGCAGAGCACTCTGGAAACACCATATATTTT. This sequence encodes CASSPAEHSGNTIYF. The chain joins TRBV9 to TRBJ1-3; D gene ambiguous. The germline CDR1 and CDR2 sequences are SGDLS and YYNGEE. The CDR3 contains 15 residues. V gave up 5 bases and J gave up 0 bases, with 12 bases separating them.

This rearrangement joins TRBV6-2 or TRBV6-3 to TRBJ1-2; the match to TRBD1 covers 7 bases. V lost 0 bases, J lost 4 bases, and 14 bases stayed unmatched. There are 18 residues in the CDR3. Germline V lookup: CDR1 MNHEY, CDR2 SVGEGT. In DNA form, the CDR3 reads TGTGCCAGCAGTTACTCTGGAGGGGGCTCCGTGGCAGCCTATGGCTACACCTTC. Protein sequence: CASSYSGGGSVAAYGYTF.

The chain combines TRBV20-1 with TRBJ2-7; D might be TRBD1 or TRBD2, each matching 5 bases. The CDR3 covers 12 residues. In germline, CDR1 is DFQATT, CDR2 SNEGSKA (reference sequence). V dropped 3 bases and J dropped 3 bases, with 9 bases sitting between them. CDR3 protein: CSARTDYYEQYV. In DNA, the CDR3 is TGCAGTGCTAGGACAGACTACTACGAGCAGTACGTC.

V gene TRBV7-9 combines with J gene TRBJ1-2, with TRBD1 as a possible D gene (5 bases). V was shortened by 5 bases and J by 5 bases, with 15 bases between the two germline ends. The CDR3 consists of 14 residues. Germline CDR1 SEHNR, CDR2 FQNEAQ (reference sequence). The CDR3 sequence: CASSALGQGYGYTF. CDR3 in DNA: TGTGCCAGCAGCGCATTGGGGCAGGGATATGGCTACACCTTC.

J is TRBJ2-3 and V is TRBV27; D is unclear. Germline V lookup: CDR1 MNHEY, CDR2 SMNVEV (reference sequence). This CDR3 contains 14 residues. Trimming removed 5 bases at V and 2 bases at J, with 11 bases between. CDR3 sequence (DNA): TGTGCCAGCAGTCCTCAGGTTACCACAGATACGCAGTATTTT. Amino acid sequence: CASSPQVTTDTQYF.

This clonotype was picked up a small number of times. The rearrangement uses TRBV27 and TRBJ1-5, with TRBD1 identical over 7 bases. This CDR3 has 17 residues. Germline CDR1 is MNHEY and CDR2 is SMNVEV (reference sequence). The junction had 8 bases not matched to a gene; V was cut back by 3 bases and J by 0 bases. DNA of the CDR3: TGTGCCAGCAGTTTTCTGGACAGGCTAGATAGCAATCAGCCCCAGCATTTT. Protein sequence: CASSFLDRLDSNQPQHF.

This chain connects TRBV24-1 to TRBJ2-1; the D gene is possibly TRBD1 (5 bases). The ends were cut back, 9 bases at V and 5 bases at J, with 13 bases in the middle. The length of the CDR3 is 13 residues. Germline loops: CDR1 KGHDR, CDR2 SFDVKD. In DNA, the CDR3 is TGTGCCACCTCAGGGCCCAGGGACAATGAGCAGTTCTTC. This codes for CATSGPRDNEQFF.

This clonotype was detected many times. V is TRBV7-2 and J is TRBJ2-7, with no clear D. Per the germline V gene, CDR1 is SGHTA and CDR2 is FQGNSA. The V and J ends lost 3 bases and 6 bases respectively, with 3 bases between them. The CDR3 has 10 residues. CDR3 in amino acids: CASSFTEQYV. CDR3 bases: TGTGCCAGCAGCTTTACCGAGCAGTACGTC.

This clonotype was recorded once. The V call is TRBV2, the J call TRBJ2-7; D unclear. Germline V gene data show CDR1 as SNHLY and CDR2 as FYNNEI. V lost 3 bases and J lost 5, with 11 bases in between. The CDR3 covers 13 residues. The CDR3 loop reads CASSDIPWDEQYF. In DNA, the CDR3 is TGTGCCAGCAGTGACATCCCTTGGGACGAGCAGTACTTC.

Comment on this clonotype: One base away lies a much larger clone, so this may be a sequencing read error. The chain is built from TRBV27 and TRBJ1-5; D gene ambiguous. Germline-derived CDR1 and CDR2 are MNHEY and SMNVEV (reference sequence). The CDR3 runs to 14 residues. The V end was cut by 6 bases, the J end by 3 bases, with 12 bases between. CDR3 protein: CASSLGLNNQPQHF. The CDR3, as DNA: TGTGCCAGCAGCCTCGGACTGAACAATCAGCCCCAGCATTTT.

Many counts were recorded for this clonotype. This chain links TRBV19 with TRBJ2-1, with D tentatively TRBD1 or TRBD2 (5 bases each). V was pared by 5 bases and J by 7 bases, with 12 bases between. Germline V gene lookup returns CDR1 LNHDA and CDR2 SQIVND (reference sequence). The CDR3 contains 13 residues. The CDR3 DNA follows: TGTGCCAGTAGTCCCGGGACCAAGAATGAGCAGTTCTTC. Its protein product is CASSPGTKNEQFF.

The chain couples TRBV6-2 or TRBV6-3 to TRBJ2-3; TRBD1 might be the D (5 bases). Germline V gene sequence: CDR1 MNHEY, CDR2 SVGEGT. Deletions cut 8 bases from V and 1 base from J, with 16 bases between. The CDR3 sequence is 15 residues long. The DNA for the CDR3 is TGTGCCAGCCAGGGTGGAGTAGAGCGCACAGATACGCAGTATTTT. Protein: CASQGGVERTDTQYF.

This clonotype was counted only a few times. V is TRBV5-6 and J is TRBJ2-2, with D uncertain. V was cut by 1 base and J by 3 bases, with 7 bases left in between. This CDR3 comprises 14 residues. Germline assignment: CDR1 SGHDT and CDR2 YYEEEE. The CDR3 region has the DNA TGTGCCAGCAGCTTGACTGACTACACCGGGGAGCTGTTTTTT. It specifies CASSLTDYTGELFF.

This clonotype was found a few times. The V and J genes are TRBV24-1 and TRBJ2-3; D unclear. The germline V gene encodes CDR1 KGHDR and CDR2 SFDVKD. The CDR3 consists of 13 residues. V was trimmed by 4 bases and J by 1 base, leaving 5 bases between them. CDR3 loop: CATSDGGTDTQYF. Here the CDR3 DNA reads TGTGCCACCAGTGACGGAGGCACAGATACGCAGTATTTT.